The clone carrying this TCR beta chain was recorded once. The data originate from a study of T cell responses to AZD1222 COVID-19 vaccine. Germline V gene data show CDR1 as MDHEN and CDR2 as SYDVKM. This CDR3 is 12 amino acids long. Trimming took off 2 bases at V and 10 bases at J, with 12 bases between the two ends. Generated by immunoSEQ multiplex PCR, the TCRdb table keeps only in-frame clones and is missing some. Of 15,000 to 17,000 clones listed, 88% are singletons. The V gene is TRBV28, the J gene TRBJ2-7; no reliable D call. This specimen was peripheral blood, taken 28 days after the second AZD1222 dose. The clonotype originates from an adult who received the AZD1222 COVID-19 vaccine. In DNA, the CDR3 is TGTGCCAGCAGTTTACGCTCCGTCCATCAGTACTTC. Translation: CASSLRSVHQYF.